This passage covers 26 T cell receptor beta chains from one sample sequenced in a study of blood T cell repertoires in COVID-19. Libraries were prepared by immunoSEQ multiplex PCR; TCRdb keeps only in-frame clonotypes and omits some of them. The sample includes about 130,000 clones, roughly four fifths of them seen just once. The sample consisted of PBMCs or T cells enriched from blood (not recorded which). The receptors were sampled from a middle-aged man who had recovered from COVID-19.

V usage is TRBV14 and J usage is TRBJ2-7; D is possibly TRBD1 (5 bases). Germline V gene lookup returns CDR1 SGHDN and CDR2 FVKESK. CDR3 length equals 14 residues. Trimming shortened V by 0 bases and J by 6 bases, and 12 bases separated the two germline ends. CDR3 sequence: CASSQDLRTSEQYF. The CDR3 DNA is TGTGCCAGCAGCCAAGATCTACGGACAAGCGAGCAGTACTTC.

This chain connects TRBV5-4 to TRBJ2-1; 9 positions match TRBD2. Germline CDR1 reads SGHNT; CDR2 reads YYREEE (reference sequence). The CDR3 contains 15 residues. Unmatched junction bases numbered 4, after V lost 0 bases and J lost 6 bases. For the CDR3, the DNA is TGTGCCAGCAGCTTGGGCGGGGGGGCCAGCAATGAGCAGTTCTTC. It codes for CASSLGGGASNEQFF.

The CDR3 DNA follows: TGTGCCAGCAGTTTGGTACTGGATGAAAAACTGTTTTTT. It is translated as CASSLVLDEKLFF. The chain is built from TRBV27 and TRBJ1-4; D is unclear. The CDR3 spans 13 residues. V gave up 3 bases and J gave up 6 bases, with 8 bases separating them. From germline, CDR1 is MNHEY and CDR2 SMNVEV (reference sequence).

This chain joins TRBV4-3 and TRBJ2-3; possibly TRBD1 for D (5 bases). V shed 1 base and J shed 0 bases, with 8 bases lying between them. Germline values: CDR1 LGHNA, CDR2 YSLEER. The CDR3 extends over 15 amino acids. CDR3 DNA: TGCGCCAGCAGCCAAGCCCCAGGGAGCACAGATACGCAGTATTTT. Amino acid sequence: CASSQAPGSTDTQYF.

The chain joins TRBV2 to TRBJ2-7; 9 bases map to TRBD1. The V gene end was trimmed by 3 bases and the J gene end by 5 bases; junction bases not matched to a gene: 8. The CDR3 length is 15 residues. The germline gives CDR1 SNHLY, CDR2 FYNNEI. The CDR3 sequence: CASSDWGQGSHEQYF. The DNA for the CDR3 is TGTGCCAGCAGTGATTGGGGACAGGGATCCCACGAGCAGTACTTC.

The chain joins TRBV2 to TRBJ2-5, with a tentative D call TRBD1 (6 bases). CDR3 length equals 12 residues. Between the trimmed V and J ends, which lost 8 bases and 10 bases, there was a span of 17 bases. Germline assignment: CDR1 SNHLY and CDR2 FYNNEI. The CDR3 protein is CASGRDIGGQYF. The CDR3 DNA is TGTGCCAGCGGACGGGACATCGGCGGCCAGTACTTC.

This rearrangement joins TRBV4-3 to TRBJ1-2, with D maybe TRBD1 (6 bases). The CDR3 runs to 16 residues. V dropped 0 bases and J dropped 4 bases, with 15 bases sitting between them. The germline CDR1 and CDR2 sequences are LGHNA and YSLEER. The CDR3 nucleotides read TGCGCCAGCAGCCAAGATTTGGGGCAGGGGATCTATGGCTACACCTTC. It codes for CASSQDLGQGIYGYTF.

The chain recombines TRBV9 with TRBJ2-6, with D maybe TRBD1 (7 bases). V was trimmed by 2 bases and J by 0 bases, leaving 12 bases between them. The CDR3 totals 17 residues. The germline V gene encodes CDR1 SGDLS and CDR2 YYNGEE. DNA of the CDR3: TGTGCCAGCAGCGTTCAGGGGGGATTCTCTGGGGCCAACGTCCTGACTTTC. It encodes CASSVQGGFSGANVLTF.

The rearrangement links TRBV7-9 to TRBJ1-1; D gene ambiguous. The germline V and J ends were trimmed by 1 base and 4 bases, with 7 bases remaining between them. Germline-derived CDR1 and CDR2 are SEHNR and FQNEAQ (reference sequence). The CDR3 is made up of 13 amino acids. The CDR3 region is CASSLVAVTEAFF. The CDR3, as DNA: TGTGCCAGCAGCTTAGTAGCCGTCACTGAAGCTTTCTTT. Looking up the rest from reference TRBV7-9 and TRBJ1-1 gives the full variable domain: DTGVSQNPRHKITKRGQNVTFRCDPISEHNRLYWYRQTLGQGPEFLTYFQNEAQLEKSRLLSDRFSAERPKGSFSTLEIQRTEQGDSAMYLCASSLVAVTEAFFGQGTRLTVV.

The chain couples TRBV29-1 to TRBJ2-1; TRBD2 is a possible D gene (5 bases). The CDR3 runs to 14 residues. V was trimmed by 0 bases and J by 9 bases, leaving 15 bases between them. Germline CDR1 reads SQVTM; CDR2 reads ANQGSEA. CDR3 region: CSVEDRGPGTEQFF. In nucleotides, the CDR3 is TGCAGCGTTGAAGATCGAGGGCCTGGCACTGAGCAGTTCTTC.

The chain uses TRBV6-5 and TRBJ2-2; 9 bases match TRBD2. The germline CDR1 and CDR2 sequences are MNHEY and SVGAGI. CDR3 length: 13 amino acids. Trimming removed 6 bases from V and 8 bases from J; junction bases left unmatched: 4. CDR3 sequence: CASRLTSGGELFF. The CDR3, as DNA: TGTGCCAGCAGGCTGACTAGCGGTGGGGAGCTGTTTTTT.

The V and J genes are TRBV7-2 and TRBJ2-5, with D tentatively TRBD1 (5 bases). V was pared by 0 bases and J by 1 base, with 9 bases between. Germline V gives CDR1 SGHTA, CDR2 FQGNSA. The CDR3 sequence is 15 residues long. The CDR3 nucleotides read TGTGCCAGCAGCTTAGCGCAGGGCTCCCAAGAGACCCAGTACTTC. As protein: CASSLAQGSQETQYF.

The chain has TRBV6-5 and TRBJ1-2, with 7 nucleotides matching TRBD1. Germline V lookup: CDR1 MNHEY, CDR2 SVGAGI. The CDR3 sequence is 12 residues long. J was trimmed by 8 bases and V by 7 bases; bases with no gene match: 7. The DNA of the CDR3 is TGTGCCAGCAACCTACAGGGGCTCGGCTACACCTTC. Amino acid sequence: CASNLQGLGYTF.

In this sample, this clone turned up once. V usage is TRBV1 and J usage is TRBJ1-2; TRBD1, the D gene given by the table, was not confirmed from the DNA. TRBV1 counts as a pseudogene. The CDR3 runs 13 residues. This CDR3 reads CTSSPGQGDGYTF. CDR3 in DNA: TGCACCAGCAGCCCTGGACAGGGGGATGGCTACACCTTC.

This chain uses TRBV5-6 with TRBJ2-7, with 7 bases matching TRBD1. With V trimmed by 4 bases and J by 0 bases, 7 bases remained unmatched. CDR1 SGHDT and CDR2 YYEEEE come from the germline V gene. The CDR3 totals 15 residues. CDR3 DNA: TGTGCCAGCAGCGATACGGGACAGAGCTCCTACGAGCAGTACTTC. Its protein is CASSDTGQSSYEQYF.

The J gene is TRBJ1-1, the V gene TRBV2, with D hard to call. V lost 1 base and J lost 8, with 8 bases in between. This CDR3 region has 12 residues. In germline, CDR1 is SNHLY, CDR2 FYNNEI. The CDR3 loop reads CASSEGRVEAFF. CDR3 bases: TGTGCCAGCAGTGAAGGTCGCGTGGAAGCTTTCTTT.

V is TRBV3-1 (or the pseudogene TRBV3-2) and J is TRBJ2-5; 11 bases are a match to TRBD2. Germline V gene data show CDR1 as LGHDT and CDR2 as YNNKEL (reference sequence). The CDR3 loop spans 16 amino acids. V trimming: 4 bases; J trimming: 3 bases; junction bases outside the gene matches: 7. The CDR3 loop is CASSPLAGGRKETQYF. The CDR3 coding sequence is TGTGCCAGCAGCCCTCTAGCGGGGGGCCGCAAAGAGACCCAGTACTTC.

The chain has TRBV19 and TRBJ2-5; the D is unclear. Trimming pared 6 bases from V and 7 bases from J, leaving 15 bases between. The CDR3 extends over 13 amino acids. CDR1 LNHDA and CDR2 SQIVND come from the germline V gene (reference sequence). The DNA of the CDR3 is TGTGCCAGTAGCCCGATCCCTGCCAGGACCCAGTACTTC. It encodes CASSPIPARTQYF.

The chain joins TRBV6-5 to TRBJ2-3; D not resolved. Germline V gene lookup returns CDR1 MNHEY and CDR2 SVGAGI. The CDR3 contains 15 residues. V lost 6 bases and J 2 bases, leaving 15 bases between the germline ends. CDR3 residues: CASRTRLANTDTQYF. The CDR3 DNA is TGTGCCAGCAGGACGCGGCTTGCTAACACAGATACGCAGTATTTT.

V gene TRBV27 combines with J gene TRBJ1-4; TRBD1 aligns across 7 bases. Losses at the gene ends were 7 bases for V and 5 bases for J; bases not matched to a gene: 7. In germline, CDR1 is MNHEY, CDR2 SMNVEV (reference sequence). The CDR3 consists of 14 residues. DNA of the CDR3: TGTGCCAGCAAACGACAGGGCTTAAATGAAAAACTGTTTTTT. Protein: CASKRQGLNEKLFF.

The chain has TRBV7-2 and TRBJ2-7; D might be TRBD2 (5 bases). Germline V gene lookup returns CDR1 SGHTA and CDR2 FQGNSA. Trimming stripped 4 bases from V and 9 bases from J, with 19 bases between. This CDR3 has 14 residues. CDR3 protein: CASSWRWAQRVQYF. The CDR3 region has the DNA TGTGCCAGCAGCTGGAGGTGGGCGCAACGAGTGCAGTACTTC.

V and J are TRBV2 and TRBJ2-3; 10 bases line up with TRBD2. Trimming cost V 4 bases and J 1 base; bases outside gene matches: 2. The CDR3 runs to 15 residues. From germline, CDR1 is SNHLY and CDR2 FYNNEI. Here the CDR3 DNA reads TGTGCCAGCAGTGCTACTAGCGGGGGCACAGATACGCAGTATTTT. Translated, it gives CASSATSGGTDTQYF. The variable domain in full, completed from reference TRBV2 and TRBJ2-3, reads EPEVTQTPSHQVTQMGQEVILRCVPISNHLYFYWYRQILGQKVEFLVSFYNNEISEKSEIFDDQFSVERPDGSNFTLKIRSTKLEDSAMYFCASSATSGGTDTQYFGPGTRLTVL.

The chain carries TRBV4-3 and TRBJ1-2, with unresolved D. CDR1 is LGHNA, CDR2 YSLEER, per germline. The CDR3 has 16 residues. Trimming cost V 1 base and J 7 bases, with 19 bases left between them. The CDR3 DNA reads TGCGCCAGCAGCCAAGTTACGGGGTCCCCCGAGGGTGGCTACACCTTC. It codes for CASSQVTGSPEGGYTF.

The J gene is TRBJ1-2, the V gene TRBV6-1; D not resolved. The ends were cut back, 0 bases at V and 7 bases at J, with 12 bases in the middle. Germline CDR1 MNHNS, CDR2 SASEGT. The CDR3 is 14 amino acids. The CDR3 loop is CASSEANEWSGYTF. In DNA, the CDR3 is TGTGCCAGCAGTGAAGCGAATGAATGGAGTGGCTACACCTTC.

V gene TRBV5-1 combines with J gene TRBJ2-5, with 10 bases that match TRBD2. Germline V gene data show CDR1 as SGHRS and CDR2 as YFSETQ. The CDR3 is made up of 15 amino acids. V shed 2 bases, J shed 3 bases, and the junction held 4 bases outside the gene matches. CDR3 coding DNA: TGCGCCAGCAGCTTCAGCGGGGGGGAAAAAGAGACCCAGTACTTC. It specifies CASSFSGGEKETQYF. The full variable domain, with the rest looked up from reference TRBV5-1 and TRBJ2-5, is KAGVTQTPRYLIKTRGQQVTLSCSPISGHRSVSWYQQTPGQGLQFLFEYFSETQRNKGNFPGRFSGRQFSNSRSEMNVSTLELGDSALYLCASSFSGGEKETQYFGPGTRLLVL.

The rearrangement joins TRBV28 to TRBJ1-1, with unresolved D. Trimming took off 2 bases at V and 1 base at J, with 14 bases between the two ends. This CDR3 contains 16 residues. Germline-derived CDR1 and CDR2 are MDHEN and SYDVKM. In DNA, the CDR3 is TGTGCCAGCAGTTTACGATTCGGGAAAGGGAACACTGAAGCTTTCTTT. Translating it yields CASSLRFGKGNTEAFF.